This T cell receptor (beta chain) appears in the sequencing data of a study of T cells in Graves' hyperthyroidism and ophthalmopathy. This CDR3 comprises 14 residues. Trimming took off 5 bases at V and 6 bases at J, with 15 bases between the two ends. RNA transcripts provided the source from which TCR beta CDR3 regions were amplified. The HTBI primer set served for first-round RT-PCR of the TCR CDR3. MiXCR, applied by TCRdb to the multiplex PCR reads, yields one record per CDR3 protein. Of roughly 510,000 distinct CDR3 sequences listed, about 20% are singletons. The sample comprised blood. The chain carries TRBV12-3 or TRBV12-4 and TRBJ2-3; tentative D call: TRBD1 (5 bases). This sequence was found in a man aged 18 to 29 with Graves' hyperthyroidism. The CDR3 loop is CASSLDTTEDTQYF. The CDR3 bases are TGTGCCAGCAGTCTCGACACGACAGAGGATACGCAGTATTTT.